These T cell receptor beta chains were read from a single sample in a study of shared clonotypes between healthy human individuals. Sequencing was performed with immunoSEQ multiplex PCR; in TCRdb, only in-frame clones are kept and a portion is missing. The table records more than 2 million clones, approximately 96% of them present only once. Sequencing was done on a sample of naive CD4+ T cells sorted from blood. The origin of the receptors is a man between 18 and 29 years old in good health. The conserved cysteine and the conserved F or W are not part of the CDR3 here. The size field is filled for only some rows; it gives once, few, many or a size class.

cdr3_aa v_call clone_size
ASTRPLENTEAF TRBV5-5 once
ASSSGPGTAPYEQY TRBV6-5 .
ASSGDRGSSGNTIY TRBV5-6 .
ASSEGQGRGYT TRBV6-1 once
ASRSRPADTQY TRBV6-5 .
ASSFRLAEYNEQF TRBV5-4 .
ASSLATGQKKIDTEAF TRBV7-9 .
AWALDRAYSPLH TRBV30 .
ASGLLSDTQY TRBV12-5 .
ASSRLRSSY TRBV6-1 .
ASSLVQGGTEAF TRBV5-1 .
ASLAGGLGNTEAF TRBV11-2 .
ASSPLAGGSSGANVLT TRBV18 .
ASSLEAGSGRLLTEAF TRBV5-1 .
ASSLIYREGTNEQF TRBV7-9 .
ASSVQMARGNEKLF TRBV6-6 .
ASSEDRIGSPLH TRBV10-1 .
ASSPDAGVGNEKLF TRBV6-6 .
ASSLAGRGYEQY TRBV7-2 .
ASQDSNYGYT TRBV6-5 .
AISESQGSYNEQF TRBV10-3 .
AISLQGNTEAF TRBV10-3 .
ASSYRPGTYRSTQY TRBV6-5 .
AWSPGAATNYGYT TRBV30 .
ASSLVATRWDTQY TRBV5-1 .
ASSFNFETGGSEQY TRBV28 .
ASSRGGDNQPQH TRBV5-4 .
ASRRKGQMNTGELF TRBV7-9 .
ASSFSGTYEQY TRBV28 .
ASSLPGTGNEQY TRBV5-1 once
ATSDYEQY TRBV28 .
ASGGQTSYEQY TRBV10-2 .
ASSASERGVGEQF TRBV9 once
ASSPEGGRGNIQY TRBV5-6 .
TGREQGDTEAF TRBV29-1 .
SVGGLAGDVKDTQY TRBV29-1 once
ATSREQGAESPLH TRBV15 .
ASSVGDSNQPQH TRBV9 .
ASSLVQGEQF TRBV7-6 .
ASSVLAGSYNEQF TRBV5-1 .
ASSRGSNQPQH TRBV6-5 .
ASSFAMNTEAF TRBV5-6 .
ASSGDSYGYT TRBV9 .
ASSRGLGETQY TRBV6-5 .
ASSIRGQGNEQY TRBV19 .
ASSHTTSGSSYEQY TRBV5-4 once
ASSWEGGRGQY TRBV6-1 .
AIRGPGNTEAF TRBV10-3 .
ASSLAVAGGSETQY TRBV7-9 .
ASSRDTHTGELF TRBV18 .
ASSTTRDNSNQPQH TRBV21-1 .
ASSPPGFEQPQH TRBV18 .
AWSVRGDTTDTQY TRBV30 .
ASTPRSASNQPQH TRBV6-6 .
ASSDRHPGYEQY TRBV5-5 once
ASTSGTRSYEQY TRBV28 .